The clone carrying this T cell receptor beta chain was detected only once. In the original workflow: Amplification with reference gene primers provided the estimates of nucleated cell counts. The table came from immunoSEQ multiplex PCR; TCRdb's copy has only in-frame clones and leaves some out. Clone size and V and J calls were adopted from that table, with D and trimming inferred from the DNA. The table has about 400,000 clones, roughly nine tenths seen once. This record comes from a study of blood T cell repertoires in COVID-19. The wider study: COVID-19 samples, acute and convalescent, were from the United States, Italy and Spain. PBMCs, B-cell-depleted T cells, or T cells were the source of the cDNA or gDNA that made up the material.

Germline-derived CDR1 and CDR2 are SNHLY and FYNNEI. Trimming stripped 1 base from V and 0 bases from J, with 6 bases between. The CDR3 consists of 15 residues. The receptor was derived from a middle-aged man with acute or convalescent COVID-19. Sequenced input: peripheral blood. The V gene is TRBV2, the J gene TRBJ2-2, with D hard to call. The chain's CDR3 is CASSEVGANTGELFF. The CDR3 DNA reads as TGTGCCAGCAGTGAAGTCGGAGCGAACACCGGGGAGCTGTTTTTT.